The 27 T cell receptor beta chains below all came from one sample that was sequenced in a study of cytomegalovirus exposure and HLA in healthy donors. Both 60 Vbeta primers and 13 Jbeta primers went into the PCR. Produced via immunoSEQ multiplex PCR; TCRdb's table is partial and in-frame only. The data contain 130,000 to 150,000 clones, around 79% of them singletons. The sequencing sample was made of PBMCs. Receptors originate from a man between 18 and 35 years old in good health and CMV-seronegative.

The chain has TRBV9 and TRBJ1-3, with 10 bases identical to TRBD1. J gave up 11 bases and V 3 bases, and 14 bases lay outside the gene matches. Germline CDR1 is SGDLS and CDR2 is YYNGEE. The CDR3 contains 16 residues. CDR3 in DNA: TGTGCCAGCAGCGAGGGGGGGGGACAGGGGACGACTGCCATATATTTT. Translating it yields CASSEGGGQGTTAIYF.

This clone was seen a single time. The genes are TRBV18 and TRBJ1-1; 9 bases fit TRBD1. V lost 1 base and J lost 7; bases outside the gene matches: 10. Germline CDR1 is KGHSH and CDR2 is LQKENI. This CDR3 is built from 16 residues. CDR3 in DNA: TGTGCCAGCTCACCACGGTTGGGACAGGGAAACGGTGAAGCTTTCTTT. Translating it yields CASSPRLGQGNGEAFF.

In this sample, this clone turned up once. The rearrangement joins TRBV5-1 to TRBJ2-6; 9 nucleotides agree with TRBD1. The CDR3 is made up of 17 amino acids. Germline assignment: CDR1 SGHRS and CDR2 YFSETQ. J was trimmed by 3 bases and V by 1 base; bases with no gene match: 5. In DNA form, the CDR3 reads TGCGCCAGCAGCTTGCTTACAGGGGGCCTTGGGGCCAACGTCCTGACTTTC. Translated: CASSLLTGGLGANVLTF.

CDR3 protein: CASSSQAGAGEQYF. In DNA, the CDR3 is TGTGCCAGCAGCTCCCAGGCAGGGGCTGGCGAGCAGTACTTC. The chain links TRBV7-2 to TRBJ2-7, with a possible D match to TRBD1 (6 bases). Trimming cost V 4 bases and J 6 bases, with 16 bases left between them. The CDR3 totals 14 residues. The germline V gene encodes CDR1 SGHTA and CDR2 FQGNSA.

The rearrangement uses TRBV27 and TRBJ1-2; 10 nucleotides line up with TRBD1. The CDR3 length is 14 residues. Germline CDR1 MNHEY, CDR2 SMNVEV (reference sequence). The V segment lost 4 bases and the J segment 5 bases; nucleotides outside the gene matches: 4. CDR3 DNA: TGTGCCAGCAGTTCCGGGACAGGGGTTTATGGCTACACCTTC. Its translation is CASSSGTGVYGYTF.

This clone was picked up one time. CDR3 loop: CASSQVGIYGYTF. The DNA of the CDR3 is TGTGCCAGCAGCCAAGTGGGCATCTATGGCTACACCTTC. This chain joins TRBV14 and TRBJ1-2, with D unresolved. CDR3 length: 13 residues. Per germline, CDR1 SGHDN and CDR2 FVKESK. Trimming removed 1 base at V and 4 bases at J, with 7 bases between.

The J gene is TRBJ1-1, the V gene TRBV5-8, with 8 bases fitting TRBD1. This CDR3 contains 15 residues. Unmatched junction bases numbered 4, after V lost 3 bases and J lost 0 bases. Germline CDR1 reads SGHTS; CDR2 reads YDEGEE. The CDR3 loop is CASSYDRGLNTEAFF. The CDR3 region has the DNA TGTGCCAGCAGCTATGACAGGGGTCTGAACACTGAAGCTTTCTTT.

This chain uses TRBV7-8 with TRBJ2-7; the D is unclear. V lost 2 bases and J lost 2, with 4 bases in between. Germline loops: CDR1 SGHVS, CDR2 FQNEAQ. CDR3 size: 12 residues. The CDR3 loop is CASSLIAYEQYF. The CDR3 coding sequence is TGTGCCAGCAGCTTAATAGCCTACGAGCAGTACTTC.

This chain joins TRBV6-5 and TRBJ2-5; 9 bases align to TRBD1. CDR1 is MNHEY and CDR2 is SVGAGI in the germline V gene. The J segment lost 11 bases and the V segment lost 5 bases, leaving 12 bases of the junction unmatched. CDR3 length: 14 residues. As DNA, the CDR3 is TGTGCCAGCAGTCGGGACAGGGCCACGGGAGATCAGTACTTC. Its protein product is CASSRDRATGDQYF.

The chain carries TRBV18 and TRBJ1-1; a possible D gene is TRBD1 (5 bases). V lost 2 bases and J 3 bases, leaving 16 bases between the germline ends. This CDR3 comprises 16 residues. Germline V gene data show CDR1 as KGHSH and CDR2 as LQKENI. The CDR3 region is CASSPTAQGIDTEAFF. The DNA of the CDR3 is TGTGCCAGCTCACCAACGGCGCAGGGAATTGACACTGAAGCTTTCTTT.

The chain's CDR3 is CASRPQGAVGYTF. CDR3 DNA sequence: TGTGCCAGCAGACCACAGGGGGCGGTTGGCTACACCTTC. The chain has TRBV7-6 and TRBJ1-2, with TRBD1 matching 9 bases. With V trimmed by 6 bases and J by 7 bases, 6 bases remained unmatched. The length of the CDR3 is 13 residues. Per the germline V gene, CDR1 is SGHVS and CDR2 is FNYEAQ.

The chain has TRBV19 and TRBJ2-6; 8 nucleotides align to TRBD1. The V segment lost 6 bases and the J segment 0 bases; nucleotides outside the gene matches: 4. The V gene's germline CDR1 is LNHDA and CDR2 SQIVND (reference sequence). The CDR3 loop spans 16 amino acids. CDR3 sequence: CASSMGQASGANVLTF. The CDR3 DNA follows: TGTGCCAGTAGCATGGGACAGGCCTCTGGGGCCAACGTCCTGACTTTC.

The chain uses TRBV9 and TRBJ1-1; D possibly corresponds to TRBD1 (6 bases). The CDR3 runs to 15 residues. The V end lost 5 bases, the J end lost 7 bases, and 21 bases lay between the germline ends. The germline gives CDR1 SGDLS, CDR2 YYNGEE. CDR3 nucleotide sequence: TGTGCCAGCAGAGCCGGGTCACAGGGTTCGGGTGAAGCTTTCTTT. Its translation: CASRAGSQGSGEAFF.

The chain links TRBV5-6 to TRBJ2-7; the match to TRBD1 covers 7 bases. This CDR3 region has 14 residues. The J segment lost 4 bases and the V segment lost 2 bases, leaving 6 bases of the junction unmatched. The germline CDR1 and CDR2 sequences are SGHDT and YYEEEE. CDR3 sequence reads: CASSFSAGGYEQYF. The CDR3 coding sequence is TGTGCCAGCAGCTTTAGCGCAGGGGGATACGAGCAGTACTTC. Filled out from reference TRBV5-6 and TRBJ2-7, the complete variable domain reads DAGVTQSPTHLIKTRGQQVTLRCSPKSGHDTVSWYQQALGQGPQFIFQYYEEEERQRGNFPDRFSGHQFPNYSSELNVNALLLGDSALYLCASSFSAGGYEQYFGPGTRLTVT.

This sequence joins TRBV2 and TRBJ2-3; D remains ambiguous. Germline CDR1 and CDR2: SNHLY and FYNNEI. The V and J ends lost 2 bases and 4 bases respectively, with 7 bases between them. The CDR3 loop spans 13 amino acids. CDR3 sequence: CASSERQADTQYF. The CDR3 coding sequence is TGTGCCAGCAGTGAACGGCAGGCAGATACGCAGTATTTT.

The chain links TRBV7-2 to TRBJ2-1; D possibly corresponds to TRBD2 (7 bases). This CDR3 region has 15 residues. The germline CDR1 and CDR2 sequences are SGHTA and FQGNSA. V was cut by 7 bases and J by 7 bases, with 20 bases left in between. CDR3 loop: CASIQRGGRFNEQFF. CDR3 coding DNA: TGTGCCAGCATTCAGAGGGGGGGCCGATTTAATGAGCAGTTCTTC.

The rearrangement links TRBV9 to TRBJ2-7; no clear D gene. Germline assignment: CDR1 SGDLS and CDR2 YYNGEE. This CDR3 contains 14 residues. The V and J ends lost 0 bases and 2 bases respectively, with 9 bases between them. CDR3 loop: CASSVGPSTYEQYF. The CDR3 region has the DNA TGTGCCAGCAGCGTAGGGCCATCCACCTACGAGCAGTACTTC.

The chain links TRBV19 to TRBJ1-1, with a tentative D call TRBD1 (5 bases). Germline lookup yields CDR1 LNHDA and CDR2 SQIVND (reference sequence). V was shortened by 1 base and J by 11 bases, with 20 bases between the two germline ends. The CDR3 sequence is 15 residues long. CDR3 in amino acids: CASSIAAGGESEAFF. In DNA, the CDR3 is TGTGCCAGTAGTATAGCCGCGGGAGGGGAAAGTGAGGCTTTCTTT.

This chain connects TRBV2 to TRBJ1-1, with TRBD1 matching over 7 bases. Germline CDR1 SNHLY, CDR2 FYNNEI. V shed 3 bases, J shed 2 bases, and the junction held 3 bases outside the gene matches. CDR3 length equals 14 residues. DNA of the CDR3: TGTGCCAGCAGTGATCCAGGGGGAAACACTGAAGCTTTCTTT. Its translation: CASSDPGGNTEAFF.

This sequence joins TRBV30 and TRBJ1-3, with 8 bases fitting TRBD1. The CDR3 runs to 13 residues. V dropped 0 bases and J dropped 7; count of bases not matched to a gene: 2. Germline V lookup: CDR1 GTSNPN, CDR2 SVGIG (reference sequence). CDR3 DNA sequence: TGTGCCTGGAGTGTGACAGGGGTTAACACCATATATTTT. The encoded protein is CAWSVTGVNTIYF.

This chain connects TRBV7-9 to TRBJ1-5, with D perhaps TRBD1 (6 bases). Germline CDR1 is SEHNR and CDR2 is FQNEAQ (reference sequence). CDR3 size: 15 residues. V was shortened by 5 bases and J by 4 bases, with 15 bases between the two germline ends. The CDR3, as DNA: TGTGCCAGCAGCCCCTCCGGACAGAAAAATCAGCCCCAGCATTTT. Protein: CASSPSGQKNQPQHF.

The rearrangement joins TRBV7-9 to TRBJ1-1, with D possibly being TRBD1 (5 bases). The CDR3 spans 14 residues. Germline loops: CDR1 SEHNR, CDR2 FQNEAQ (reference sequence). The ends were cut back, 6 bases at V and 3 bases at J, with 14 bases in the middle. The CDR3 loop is CASSLGLPDTEAFF. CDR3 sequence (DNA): TGTGCCAGCAGTTTGGGACTGCCCGACACTGAAGCTTTCTTT.

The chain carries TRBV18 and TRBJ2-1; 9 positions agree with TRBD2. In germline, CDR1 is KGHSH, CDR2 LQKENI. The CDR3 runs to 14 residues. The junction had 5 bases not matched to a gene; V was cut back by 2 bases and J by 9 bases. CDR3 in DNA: TGTGCCAGCTCACCAGAGACTAGCGGTGGTGAGCAGTTCTTC. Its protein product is CASSPETSGGEQFF.

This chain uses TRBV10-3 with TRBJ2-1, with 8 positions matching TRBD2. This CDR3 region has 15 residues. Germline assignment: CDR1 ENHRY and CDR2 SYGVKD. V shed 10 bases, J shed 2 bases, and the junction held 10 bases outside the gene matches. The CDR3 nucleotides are TGTGCCACCCTGCCAGCGGGGGAGACCTACAATGAGCAGTTCTTC. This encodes CATLPAGETYNEQFF.

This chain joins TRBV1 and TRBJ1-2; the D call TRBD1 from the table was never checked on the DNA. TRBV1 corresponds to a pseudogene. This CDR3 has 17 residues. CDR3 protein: CTSSQKPQGDENYGYTF. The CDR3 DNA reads TGCACCAGCAGCCAAAAGCCTCAGGGGGATGAGAACTATGGCTACACCTTC.

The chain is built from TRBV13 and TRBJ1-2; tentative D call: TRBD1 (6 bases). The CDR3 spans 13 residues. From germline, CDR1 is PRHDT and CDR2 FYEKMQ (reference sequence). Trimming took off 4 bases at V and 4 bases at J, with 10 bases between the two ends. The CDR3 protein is CASSSGQSYGYTF. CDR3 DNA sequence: TGTGCCAGCAGCTCAGGACAGAGCTATGGCTACACCTTC.

The CDR3 reads CASSLGGQSNQPQHF. The CDR3 coding sequence is TGCGCCAGCAGCTTGGGGGGACAGAGCAATCAGCCCCAGCATTTT. The chain couples TRBV5-1 to TRBJ1-5, with 7 positions matching TRBD1. Germline CDR1 reads SGHRS; CDR2 reads YFSETQ. V lost 0 bases to trimming and J lost 1 base; unmatched junction nucleotides: 1. The CDR3 loop spans 15 amino acids. Supplemented by reference TRBV5-1 and TRBJ1-5, the full variable domain reads KAGVTQTPRYLIKTRGQQVTLSCSPISGHRSVSWYQQTPGQGLQFLFEYFSETQRNKGNFPGRFSGRQFSNSRSEMNVSTLELGDSALYLCASSLGGQSNQPQHFGDGTRLSIL.